One sample yielded the 22 T cell receptor beta chains listed below, sequenced in a study of blood T cell repertoires in COVID-19. The table came from immunoSEQ multiplex PCR; TCRdb's copy has only in-frame clones and leaves some out. The sample carries roughly 330,000 clones, more than 70% recorded once. Sequenced input: peripheral blood. The source of these receptors is a woman in her forties or fifties with acute or convalescent COVID-19.

This sequence joins TRBV5-1 and TRBJ1-4; 7 bases are shared with TRBD1. CDR1 is SGHRS and CDR2 is YFSETQ in the germline V gene. Unmatched junction bases numbered 7, after V lost 7 bases and J lost 4 bases. The CDR3 length is 14 residues. This CDR3 is CASSTGDFNEKLFF. Written as DNA, the CDR3 is TGCGCCAGCTCTACAGGGGACTTTAATGAAAAACTGTTTTTT.

The rearrangement links TRBV2 to TRBJ1-5; D is perhaps TRBD1 (5 bases). Germline CDR1 and CDR2: SNHLY and FYNNEI. V lost 3 bases to trimming and J lost 1 base, with 7 bases between them. The CDR3 is 14 residues long. CDR3: CASSDRGSNQPQHF. CDR3 nucleotide sequence: TGTGCCAGCAGTGACCGGGGGAGCAATCAGCCCCAGCATTTT.

The chain combines TRBV7-8 with TRBJ2-7; D is uncertain. V gave up 3 bases and J gave up 0 bases, with 9 bases separating them. The CDR3 is 14 amino acids. Germline assignment: CDR1 SGHVS and CDR2 FQNEAQ. The CDR3 loop reads CASSFQVPSYEQYF. CDR3 in DNA: TGTGCCAGCAGCTTTCAGGTCCCCTCCTACGAGCAGTACTTC.

The CDR3 DNA reads as TGTGCCAGCAGTGACCCGACAATAGCTAACTATGGCTACACCTTC. It specifies CASSDPTIANYGYTF. V and J are TRBV6-1 and TRBJ1-2; D gene unclear. The CDR3 runs 15 residues. V was cut by 3 bases and J by 0 bases, with 11 bases left in between. CDR1 is MNHNS and CDR2 is SASEGT in the germline V gene.

The chain combines TRBV2 with TRBJ2-1; 9 nucleotides align to TRBD2. V shed 6 bases, J shed 3 bases, and the junction held 9 bases outside the gene matches. The CDR3 covers 16 residues. The germline CDR1 and CDR2 sequences are SNHLY and FYNNEI. CDR3 residues: CASRVGAGGNYNEQFF. Here the CDR3 DNA reads TGTGCCAGCAGAGTAGGAGCGGGGGGAAACTACAATGAGCAGTTCTTC.

This clone is a singleton in its sample. The V call is TRBV6-5, the J call TRBJ2-3; D remains ambiguous. This CDR3 comprises 14 residues. The germline V and J ends were trimmed by 2 bases and 5 bases, with 11 bases remaining between them. The germline V gene has CDR1 MNHEY and CDR2 SVGAGI. The chain's CDR3 is CASSYGRRVDTQYF. DNA of the CDR3: TGTGCCAGCAGTTACGGTAGACGGGTAGATACGCAGTATTTT.

The chain joins TRBV19 to TRBJ1-5; D remains unclear. V lost 3 bases and J lost 4, with 13 bases in between. CDR3 size: 15 residues. The V gene's germline CDR1 is LNHDA and CDR2 SQIVND (reference sequence). This chain's CDR3 is CASSIEGLGNQPQHF. The CDR3 DNA sequence: TGTGCCAGTAGTATTGAGGGTTTGGGGAATCAGCCCCAGCATTTT.

The CDR3 DNA reads TGTGCCAGCTCACCATACAGGGACAGGGTCAATGAGCAGTTCTTC. The encoded protein is CASSPYRDRVNEQFF. The chain links TRBV18 to TRBJ2-1; 9 bases align to TRBD1. The CDR3 covers 15 residues. Germline assignment: CDR1 KGHSH and CDR2 LQKENI. The J segment lost 6 bases and the V segment lost 2 bases, leaving 5 bases of the junction unmatched.

The chain is built from TRBV5-1 and TRBJ2-1; possibly TRBD2 for D (6 bases). The CDR3 length is 15 residues. Trimming shortened V by 2 bases and J by 6 bases, and 15 bases separated the two germline ends. CDR1 and CDR2 from the germline V gene are SGHRS and YFSETQ. DNA of the CDR3: TGCGCCAGCAGCTTCGGCCCGGGGGTAAGCAATGAGCAGTTCTTC. It is translated as CASSFGPGVSNEQFF.

The V gene is TRBV24-1, the J gene TRBJ1-5; possible D gene TRBD1, 6 bases. CDR3 length: 13 residues. The ends were cut back, 3 bases at V and 6 bases at J, with 8 bases in the middle. Germline CDR1 and CDR2: KGHDR and SFDVKD. DNA of the CDR3: TGTGCCACCAGTGATCAGGGGATTCAGCCCCAGCATTTT. Residues: CATSDQGIQPQHF.

The chain has TRBV6-5 and TRBJ1-2; no definite D call. The ends were cut back, 0 bases at V and 6 bases at J, with 11 bases in the middle. The CDR3 is 14 residues long. The germline V gene encodes CDR1 MNHEY and CDR2 SVGAGI. DNA of the CDR3: TGTGCCAGCAGTTACTCCCTCCTCGGGGATGGCTACACCTTC. Translating it yields CASSYSLLGDGYTF.

This clone has more than one count but fewer than ten. V gene TRBV10-3 combines with J gene TRBJ1-2, with TRBD1 matching 12 bases. V was clipped by 3 bases and J by 8 bases; unmatched bases: 7. This CDR3 is 15 amino acids long. CDR1 is ENHRY, CDR2 SYGVKD, per germline. For the CDR3, the DNA is TGTGCCATCAGTGATCCGGGACAGGGGGCTGACGGCTACACCTTC. Translating it yields CAISDPGQGADGYTF.

J is TRBJ1-2 and V is TRBV30, with D possibly being TRBD1 (6 bases). V dropped 2 bases and J dropped 4 bases, with 17 bases sitting between them. Germline V gives CDR1 GTSNPN, CDR2 SVGIG (reference sequence). The CDR3 has 15 residues. The CDR3 DNA reads TGTGCCTGGAGTCCTCCTATAACAGGGCCCTATGGCTACACCTTC. Its translation: CAWSPPITGPYGYTF.

CDR3 residues: CASSMPGGGYEQYF. CDR3 coding DNA: TGTGCCAGCAGCATGCCAGGGGGCGGGTACGAGCAGTACTTC. The gene calls are TRBV5-4 and TRBJ2-7; 8 nucleotides match TRBD1. The CDR3 contains 14 residues. Germline V CDR1 and CDR2: SGHNT, YYREEE (reference sequence). V lost 4 bases, J lost 4 bases, and 7 bases stayed unmatched.

The CDR3 DNA reads TGTGCCAGCAGGGGACTCAAAGAGACCCAGTACTTC. It specifies CASRGLKETQYF. The chain has TRBV6-5 and TRBJ2-5; D possibly corresponds to TRBD2 (6 bases). The germline CDR1 and CDR2 sequences are MNHEY and SVGAGI. Trimming left V 6 bases short and J 3 bases short, with 8 bases between. This CDR3 comprises 12 residues.

The chain recombines TRBV6-2 or TRBV6-3 with TRBJ2-2, with TRBD2 matching over 7 bases. The V gene end was trimmed by 2 bases and the J gene end by 7 bases; junction bases not matched to a gene: 7. Germline assignment: CDR1 MNHEY and CDR2 SVGEGT. The CDR3 length is 15 residues. The CDR3 protein is CASSYRRGSHGELFF. The CDR3 DNA sequence: TGTGCCAGCAGTTACAGGCGCGGGAGTCACGGGGAGCTGTTTTTT.

The V gene is TRBV6-6, the J gene TRBJ1-1, with 7 bases lining up with TRBD1. After removal of 5 bases from V and 9 bases from J, the junction contained 9 bases not matched to a gene. This CDR3 region has 13 residues. From germline, CDR1 is MNHNY and CDR2 SVGAGI (reference sequence). This CDR3 reads CASSLQGNVKAFF. CDR3 coding DNA: TGTGCCAGCAGTCTACAGGGGAACGTTAAAGCTTTCTTT.

V and J are TRBV7-2 and TRBJ2-2; perhaps TRBD2 as D (5 bases). The length of the CDR3 is 16 residues. Germline-derived CDR1 and CDR2 are SGHTA and FQGNSA. V dropped 4 bases and J dropped 3 bases, with 15 bases sitting between them. The CDR3 here is CASSYPGIQDTGELFF. DNA of the CDR3: TGTGCCAGCAGCTACCCGGGGATCCAGGACACCGGGGAGCTGTTTTTT.

This clone was seen once. This chain joins TRBV6-5 and TRBJ1-2; D is unresolved. The CDR3 runs 13 residues. Deletions cut 6 bases from V and 0 bases from J, with 8 bases between. Germline CDR1 MNHEY, CDR2 SVGAGI. CDR3 in amino acids: CASRKTPNYGYTF. As DNA, the CDR3 is TGTGCCAGCAGGAAGACACCTAACTATGGCTACACCTTC.

This rearrangement joins TRBV7-9 to TRBJ1-5; 7 bases map to TRBD1. The CDR3 is made up of 14 amino acids. The germline CDR1 and CDR2 sequences are SEHNR and FQNEAQ (reference sequence). The J segment lost 7 bases and the V segment lost 5 bases, leaving 8 bases of the junction unmatched. The CDR3 bases are TGTGCCAGCAGCCCGCAGGGGGGAGAACAGCCCCAGCATTTT. Residues: CASSPQGGEQPQHF.

This sequence joins TRBV30 and TRBJ2-6, with 9 bases that match TRBD2. Germline V lookup: CDR1 GTSNPN, CDR2 SVGIG (reference sequence). Trimming cost V 8 bases and J 0 bases; bases outside gene matches: 14. The CDR3 is 18 amino acids. The CDR3, as DNA: TGTGCCCTAACGCACGGGACTAGCTTCAGCTCTGGGGCCAACGTCCTGACTTTC. Its translation is CALTHGTSFSSGANVLTF.

The chain couples TRBV12-5 to TRBJ2-1; the D gene is possibly TRBD2 (6 bases). V lost 0 bases and J 0 bases, leaving 12 bases between the germline ends. The germline V gene encodes CDR1 LGHNT and CDR2 FRNRAP. The CDR3 length is 17 residues. The CDR3 is CASGLVRGGNSYNEQFF. CDR3 sequence (DNA): TGTGCTAGTGGTTTGGTACGAGGCGGGAACTCCTACAATGAGCAGTTCTTC.